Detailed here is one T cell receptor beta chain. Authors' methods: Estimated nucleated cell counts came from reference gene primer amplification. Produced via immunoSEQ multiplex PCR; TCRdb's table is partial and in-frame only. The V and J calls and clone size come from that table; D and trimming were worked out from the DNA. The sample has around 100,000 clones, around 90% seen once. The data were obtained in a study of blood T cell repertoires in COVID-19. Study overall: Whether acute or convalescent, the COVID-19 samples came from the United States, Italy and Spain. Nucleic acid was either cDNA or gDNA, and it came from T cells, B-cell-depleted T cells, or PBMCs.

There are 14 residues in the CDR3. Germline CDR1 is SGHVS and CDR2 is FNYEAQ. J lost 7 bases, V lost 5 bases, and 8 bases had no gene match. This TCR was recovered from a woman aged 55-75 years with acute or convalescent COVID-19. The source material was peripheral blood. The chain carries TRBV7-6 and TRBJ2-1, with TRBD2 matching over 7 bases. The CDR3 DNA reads TGTGCCAGCAGCCCCTCGGGACTAAGGAATGAGCAGTTCTTC. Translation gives CASSPSGLRNEQFF.